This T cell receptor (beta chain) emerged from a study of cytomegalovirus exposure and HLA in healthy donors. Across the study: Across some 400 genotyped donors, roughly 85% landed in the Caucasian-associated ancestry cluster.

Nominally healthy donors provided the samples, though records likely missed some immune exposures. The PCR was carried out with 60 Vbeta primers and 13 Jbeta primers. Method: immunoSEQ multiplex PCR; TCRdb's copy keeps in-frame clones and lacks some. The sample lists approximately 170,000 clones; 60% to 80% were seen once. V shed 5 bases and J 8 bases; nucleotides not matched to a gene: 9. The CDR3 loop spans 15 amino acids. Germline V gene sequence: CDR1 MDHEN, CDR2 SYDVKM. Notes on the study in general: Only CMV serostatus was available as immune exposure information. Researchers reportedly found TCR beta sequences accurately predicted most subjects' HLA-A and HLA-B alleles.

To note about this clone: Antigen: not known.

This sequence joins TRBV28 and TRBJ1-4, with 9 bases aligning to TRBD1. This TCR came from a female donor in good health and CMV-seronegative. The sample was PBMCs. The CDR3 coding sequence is TGTGCCAGCAGTCTAACCGGGACAGGGCGAGAAAAACTGTTTTTT. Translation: CASSLTGTGREKLFF.